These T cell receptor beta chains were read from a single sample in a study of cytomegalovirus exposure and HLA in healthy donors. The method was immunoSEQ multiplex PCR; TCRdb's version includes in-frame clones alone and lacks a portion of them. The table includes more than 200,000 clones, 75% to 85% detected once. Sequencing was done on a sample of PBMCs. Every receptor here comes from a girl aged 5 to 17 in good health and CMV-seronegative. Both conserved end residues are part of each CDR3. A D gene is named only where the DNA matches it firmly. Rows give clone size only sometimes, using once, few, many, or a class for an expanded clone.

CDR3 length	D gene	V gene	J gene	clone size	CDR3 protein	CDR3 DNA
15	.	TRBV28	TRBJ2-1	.	CASSPTQGFYNEQFF	TGTGCCAGCAGTCCCACTCAGGGGTTTTACAATGAGCAGTTCTTC
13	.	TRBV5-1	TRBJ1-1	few	CASSLALNTEAFF	TGCGCCAGCAGCTTGGCTTTGAACACTGAAGCTTTCTTT
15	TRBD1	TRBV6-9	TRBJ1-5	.	CASTVEGAINQPQHF	TGTGCCAGCACGGTGGAGGGGGCCATCAATCAGCCCCAGCATTTT
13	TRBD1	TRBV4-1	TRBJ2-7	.	CASSHHGTDEQYF	TGCGCCAGCAGCCACCACGGGACAGATGAGCAGTACTTC
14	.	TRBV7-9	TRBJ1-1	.	CASSLEEVSTEAFF	TGTGCCAGCAGCCTAGAGGAGGTAAGCACTGAAGCTTTCTTT
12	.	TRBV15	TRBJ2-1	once	CATSRDLNEQFF	TGTGCCACCAGCAGAGATCTGAATGAGCAGTTCTTC
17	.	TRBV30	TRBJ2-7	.	CAWSVQGRTAGAYEQYF	TGTGCCTGGAGTGTACAGGGTCGGACCGCCGGGGCCTACGAGCAGTACTTC
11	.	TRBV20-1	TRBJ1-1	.	CRLAMNTEAFF	TGCAGATTAGCTATGAACACTGAAGCTTTCTTT
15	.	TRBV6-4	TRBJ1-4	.	CASSPRAGANEKLFF	TGTGCCAGCTCCCCCAGGGCAGGGGCTAATGAAAAACTGTTTTTT
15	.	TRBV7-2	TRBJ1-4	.	CASSPPGILNEKLFF	TGTGCCAGCAGCCCCCCGGGGATCTTGAATGAAAAACTGTTTTTT
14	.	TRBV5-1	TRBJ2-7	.	CASSPPSVDYEQYF	TGCGCCAGCAGCCCCCCGTCGGTAGACTACGAGCAGTACTTC
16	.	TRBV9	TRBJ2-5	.	CASSLPSSGTGETQYF	TGTGCCAGCAGCCTACCCAGTAGCGGGACAGGGGAGACCCAGTACTTC
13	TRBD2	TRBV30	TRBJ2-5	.	CAWSVSGAETQYF	TGTGCCTGGAGTGTTAGCGGGGCGGAGACCCAGTACTTC
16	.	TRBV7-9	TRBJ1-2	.	CASSRSSGPTGGGYTF	TGTGCCAGCAGCCGAAGTTCGGGACCGACGGGGGGCGGCTACACCTTC
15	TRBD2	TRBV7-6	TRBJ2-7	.	CASSPERGPTYEQYF	TGTGCCAGCAGCCCAGAGCGGGGGCCAACCTACGAGCAGTACTTC
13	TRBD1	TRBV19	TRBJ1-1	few	CATTGTENTEAFF	TGTGCCACCACGGGGACAGAGAACACTGAAGCTTTCTTT
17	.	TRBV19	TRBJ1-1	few	CASSMESGFGVTTEAFF	TGTGCCAGTAGTATGGAGAGCGGTTTTGGAGTGACCACTGAAGCTTTCTTT